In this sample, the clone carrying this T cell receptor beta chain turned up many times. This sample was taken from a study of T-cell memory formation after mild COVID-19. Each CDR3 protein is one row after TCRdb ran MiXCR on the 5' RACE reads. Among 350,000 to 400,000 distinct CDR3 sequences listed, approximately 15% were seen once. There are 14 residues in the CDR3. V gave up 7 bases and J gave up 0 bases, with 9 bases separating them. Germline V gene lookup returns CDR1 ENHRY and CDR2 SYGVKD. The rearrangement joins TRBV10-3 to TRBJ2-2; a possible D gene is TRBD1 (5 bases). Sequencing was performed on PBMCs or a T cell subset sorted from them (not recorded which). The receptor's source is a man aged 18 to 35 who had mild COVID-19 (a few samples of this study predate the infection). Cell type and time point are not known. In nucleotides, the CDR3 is TGTGCCATCAATGGGGCATCGAACACCGGGGAGCTGTTTTTT. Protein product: CAINGASNTGELFF.